The 9 T cell receptor beta chains listed next were all sequenced from one sample in a study of shared clonotypes between healthy human individuals. Only in-frame clones appear in the TCRdb table, and some are missing; sequencing was by immunoSEQ multiplex PCR. The data contain roughly 700,000 clones, roughly 88% of them singletons. Sequencing input: memory CD8+ T cells from PBMCs. As for subset: CD45RO+ cells pooled with CCR7-negative TemRA cells. Receptors originate from a man between 18 and 35 years old in good health. Some clones in this sample may be carry-over from other donors' samples.

The chain uses TRBV28 and TRBJ1-2, with 8 positions matching TRBD1. The CDR3 has 13 amino acids. V lost 6 bases, J lost 5 bases, and 5 bases stayed unmatched. Per the germline V gene, CDR1 is MDHEN and CDR2 is SYDVKM. The CDR3, as DNA: TGTGCCAGCAGCCCACGGACAGGGTATGGCTACACCTTC. Translating gives CASSPRTGYGYTF.

The rearrangement uses TRBV5-1 and TRBJ2-3; 9 nucleotides align to TRBD1. The ends lost 4 bases at V and 4 bases at J; junction bases unmatched: 10. Germline V gene sequence: CDR1 SGHRS, CDR2 YFSETQ. This CDR3 has 16 amino acids. CDR3 nucleotide sequence: TGCGCCAGCAGCGGGACGATAACAGGGGGCGCAGATACGCAGTATTTT. Its translation: CASSGTITGGADTQYF.

The J gene is TRBJ2-2, the V gene TRBV7-9; D remains unclear. The V gene's germline CDR1 is SEHNR and CDR2 FQNEAQ (reference sequence). The CDR3 extends over 15 amino acids. V was cut by 5 bases and J by 4 bases, with 14 bases left in between. The CDR3 protein is CASSPKGISTGELFF. The CDR3 bases are TGTGCCAGCAGCCCTAAAGGGATTTCCACCGGGGAGCTGTTTTTT.

This clone was seen ten or more times. The rearrangement uses TRBV5-1 and TRBJ2-2; D not certain. CDR3 size: 13 residues. CDR1 and CDR2 (germline): SGHRS, YFSETQ. Trimming removed 2 bases at V and 4 bases at J, with 6 bases between. CDR3 protein: CASSFISTGELFF. The CDR3 DNA follows: TGCGCCAGCAGCTTTATCAGCACCGGGGAGCTGTTTTTT.

The rearrangement links TRBV10-3 to TRBJ2-2; 9 nucleotides align to TRBD1. This CDR3 region has 16 residues. Germline lookup yields CDR1 ENHRY and CDR2 SYGVKD. Trimming cost V 10 bases and J 5 bases; bases outside gene matches: 14. In DNA form, the CDR3 reads TGTGCCACCCTCGAGGACAGGGGCATAGGAACCGGGGAGCTGTTTTTT. Amino acid sequence: CATLEDRGIGTGELFF.

J is TRBJ2-1 and V is TRBV4-1, with TRBD2 matching over 10 bases. The V gene's germline CDR1 is MGHRA and CDR2 YSYEKL. The CDR3 runs to 18 residues. V lost 3 bases and J lost 2; bases outside the gene matches: 10. This chain's CDR3 is CASSHPGTSVSPYNEQFF. The CDR3, as DNA: TGCGCCAGCAGCCACCCCGGGACTAGCGTTTCCCCCTACAATGAGCAGTTCTTC.

The chain has TRBV28 and TRBJ2-1; D is tentatively TRBD1 or TRBD2 (5 bases each). V shed 5 bases and J shed 0 bases, with 14 bases lying between them. The germline V gene encodes CDR1 MDHEN and CDR2 SYDVKM. The CDR3 has 16 amino acids. In nucleotides, the CDR3 is TGTGCCAGCAGTCTGGGACCCCACGGCTCCTACAATGAGCAGTTCTTC. Residues: CASSLGPHGSYNEQFF.

The J gene is TRBJ2-5, the V gene TRBV27, with TRBD2 matching over 7 bases. The V and J ends lost 0 bases and 3 bases, in that order; junction bases with no gene match: 1. The CDR3 is made up of 14 amino acids. The germline gives CDR1 MNHEY, CDR2 SMNVEV (reference sequence). The CDR3 is CASSLSGGEETQYF. CDR3 bases: TGTGCCAGCAGTTTATCGGGGGGGGAAGAGACCCAGTACTTC.

This chain connects TRBV30 to TRBJ2-1; 11 bases are a match to TRBD2. The germline gives CDR1 GTSNPN, CDR2 SVGIG (reference sequence). The CDR3 runs 13 residues. With 5 bases clipped from V and 4 bases from J, the junction kept 1 base outside the gene matches. The CDR3 coding sequence is TGTGCCTGGCGGACTAGCGGGTACAATGAGCAGTTCTTC. Protein product: CAWRTSGYNEQFF.